What follows is one TCR beta chain and its context. 13 Jbeta primers and 60 Vbeta primers were used for the PCR. The method was immunoSEQ multiplex PCR; TCRdb's version includes in-frame clones alone and lacks a portion of them. The sample shows over 85,000 clones, about 69% of them seen only once. CDR1 is MNHNY and CDR2 is SVGAGI in the germline V gene (reference sequence). The CDR3 runs to 15 residues. V gave up 6 bases and J gave up 1 base, with 13 bases separating them. These data originate in a study of cytomegalovirus exposure and HLA in healthy donors. V is TRBV6-6 and J is TRBJ2-1; no definite D call. The receptor was derived from a human donor in good health. The sample comprised PBMCs. Here the CDR3 reads CASSAGAPSYNEQFF. The CDR3 DNA sequence: TGTGCCAGCAGCGCCGGAGCTCCGTCCTACAATGAGCAGTTCTTC.